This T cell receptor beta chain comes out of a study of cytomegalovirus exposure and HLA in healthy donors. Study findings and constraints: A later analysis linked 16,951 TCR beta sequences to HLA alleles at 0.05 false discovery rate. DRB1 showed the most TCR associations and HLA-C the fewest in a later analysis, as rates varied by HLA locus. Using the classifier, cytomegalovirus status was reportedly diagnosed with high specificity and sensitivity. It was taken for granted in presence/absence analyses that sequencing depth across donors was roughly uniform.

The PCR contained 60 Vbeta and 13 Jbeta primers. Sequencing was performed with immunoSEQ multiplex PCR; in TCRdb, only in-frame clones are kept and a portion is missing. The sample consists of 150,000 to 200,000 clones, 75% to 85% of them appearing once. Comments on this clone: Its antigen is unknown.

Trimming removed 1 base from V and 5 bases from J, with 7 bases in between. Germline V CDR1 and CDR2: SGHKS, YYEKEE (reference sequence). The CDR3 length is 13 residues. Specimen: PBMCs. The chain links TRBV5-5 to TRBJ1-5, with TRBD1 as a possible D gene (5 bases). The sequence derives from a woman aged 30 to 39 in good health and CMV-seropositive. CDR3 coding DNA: TGTGCCAGCAGCTTGACAGGTTATCAGCCCCAGCATTTT. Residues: CASSLTGYQPQHF.